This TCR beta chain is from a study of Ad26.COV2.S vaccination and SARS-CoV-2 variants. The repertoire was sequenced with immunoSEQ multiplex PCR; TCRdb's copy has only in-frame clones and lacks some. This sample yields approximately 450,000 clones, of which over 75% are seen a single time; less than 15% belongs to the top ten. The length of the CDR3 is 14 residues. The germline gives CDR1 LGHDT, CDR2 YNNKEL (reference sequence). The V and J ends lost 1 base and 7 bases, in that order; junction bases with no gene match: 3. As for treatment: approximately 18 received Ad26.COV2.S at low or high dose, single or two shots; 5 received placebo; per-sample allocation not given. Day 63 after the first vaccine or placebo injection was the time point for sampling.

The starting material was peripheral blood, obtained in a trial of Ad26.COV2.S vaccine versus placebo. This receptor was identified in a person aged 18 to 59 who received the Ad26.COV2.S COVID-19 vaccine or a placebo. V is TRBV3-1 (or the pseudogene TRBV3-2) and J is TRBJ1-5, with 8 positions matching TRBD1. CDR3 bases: TGTGCCAGCAGCCAAGGGACAGGGAGGCAGCCCCAGCATTTT. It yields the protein CASSQGTGRQPQHF.